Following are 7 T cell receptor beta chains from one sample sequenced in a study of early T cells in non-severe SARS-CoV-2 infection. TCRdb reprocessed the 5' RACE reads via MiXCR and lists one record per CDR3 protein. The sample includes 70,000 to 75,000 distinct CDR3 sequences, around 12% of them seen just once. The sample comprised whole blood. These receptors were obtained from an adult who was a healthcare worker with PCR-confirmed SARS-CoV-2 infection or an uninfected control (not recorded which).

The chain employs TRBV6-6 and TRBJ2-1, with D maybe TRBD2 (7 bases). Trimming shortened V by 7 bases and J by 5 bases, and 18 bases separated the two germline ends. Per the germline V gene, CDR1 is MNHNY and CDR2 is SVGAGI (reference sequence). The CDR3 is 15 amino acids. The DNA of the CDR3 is TGTGCCAGCATAAGGGGGAGGGCCATCCACAATGAGCAGTTCTTC. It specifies CASIRGRAIHNEQFF.

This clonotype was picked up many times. The CDR3 here is CASSPTYRVPEAFF. The CDR3 coding sequence is TGCGCCAGCAGCCCGACATACAGGGTCCCTGAAGCTTTCTTT. V and J are TRBV4-1 and TRBJ1-1; perhaps TRBD1 as D (6 bases). Germline CDR1 MGHRA, CDR2 YSYEKL. There are 14 residues in the CDR3. Trimming left V 4 bases short and J 6 bases short, with 15 bases between.

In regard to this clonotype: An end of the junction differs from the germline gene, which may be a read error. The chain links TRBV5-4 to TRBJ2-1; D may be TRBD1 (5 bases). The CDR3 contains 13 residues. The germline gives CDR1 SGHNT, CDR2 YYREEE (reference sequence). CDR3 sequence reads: CASSLVTGRSRLF. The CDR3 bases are TGTGCCAGCAGCTTGGTAACAGGAAGAAGCCGGCTCTTC.

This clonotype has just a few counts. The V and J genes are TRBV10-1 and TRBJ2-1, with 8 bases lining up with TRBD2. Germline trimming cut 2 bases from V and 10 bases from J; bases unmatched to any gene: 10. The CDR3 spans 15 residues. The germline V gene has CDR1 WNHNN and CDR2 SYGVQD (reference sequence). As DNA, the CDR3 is TGCGCCAGCAGTGAGAGGTCTAGCGGGTCCGGCGAGCAGTTCTTC. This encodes CASSERSSGSGEQFF.

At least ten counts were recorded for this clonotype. The CDR3 bases are TGTGCCAGCAGCAAGACAGGGGTCGACTATGGCTACACCTTC. Translated, it gives CASSKTGVDYGYTF. This chain connects TRBV6-6 to TRBJ1-2; 8 nucleotides line up with TRBD1. The germline CDR1 and CDR2 sequences are MNHNY and SVGAGI (reference sequence). CDR3 length: 14 residues. With 6 bases clipped from V and 3 bases from J, the junction kept 6 bases outside the gene matches.

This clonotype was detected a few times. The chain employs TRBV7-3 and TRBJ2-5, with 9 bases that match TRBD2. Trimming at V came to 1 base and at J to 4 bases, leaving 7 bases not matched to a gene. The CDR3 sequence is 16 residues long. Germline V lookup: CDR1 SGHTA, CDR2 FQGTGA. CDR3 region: CASSLSGRVVAETQYF. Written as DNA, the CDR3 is TGTGCCAGCAGCTTAAGCGGGAGGGTAGTTGCAGAGACCCAGTACTTC.

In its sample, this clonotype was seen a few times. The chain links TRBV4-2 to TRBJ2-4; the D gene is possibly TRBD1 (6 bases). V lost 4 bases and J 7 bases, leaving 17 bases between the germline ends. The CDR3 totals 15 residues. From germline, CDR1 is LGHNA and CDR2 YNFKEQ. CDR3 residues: CASSPPEATGNIQYF. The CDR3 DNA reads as TGTGCCAGCAGCCCCCCTGAGGCAACAGGGAACATTCAGTACTTC.